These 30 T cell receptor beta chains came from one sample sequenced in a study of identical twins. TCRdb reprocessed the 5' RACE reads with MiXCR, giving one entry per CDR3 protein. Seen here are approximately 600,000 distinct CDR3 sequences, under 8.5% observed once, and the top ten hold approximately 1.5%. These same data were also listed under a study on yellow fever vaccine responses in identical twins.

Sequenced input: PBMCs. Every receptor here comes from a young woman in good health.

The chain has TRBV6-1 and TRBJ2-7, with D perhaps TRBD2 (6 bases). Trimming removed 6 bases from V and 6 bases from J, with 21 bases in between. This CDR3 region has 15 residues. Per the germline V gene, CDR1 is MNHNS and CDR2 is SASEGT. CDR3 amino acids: CASSPTRAPPREQYF. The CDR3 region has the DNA TGTGCCAGCAGCCCGACTAGAGCCCCGCCTCGCGAGCAGTACTTC.

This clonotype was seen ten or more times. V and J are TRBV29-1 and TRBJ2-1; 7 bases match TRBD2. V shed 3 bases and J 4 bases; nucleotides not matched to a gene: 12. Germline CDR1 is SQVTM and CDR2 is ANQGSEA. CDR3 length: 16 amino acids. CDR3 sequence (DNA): TGCAGCGTTGACCCCACGGGGCGGGAGAGGTACAATGAGCAGTTCTTC. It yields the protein CSVDPTGRERYNEQFF.

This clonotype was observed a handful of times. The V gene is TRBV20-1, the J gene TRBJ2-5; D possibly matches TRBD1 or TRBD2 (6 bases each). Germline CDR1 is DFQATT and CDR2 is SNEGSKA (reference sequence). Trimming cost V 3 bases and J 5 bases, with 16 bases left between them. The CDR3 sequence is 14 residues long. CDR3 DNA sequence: TGCAGTGCTAGTAGGGGGGCCCAGGGGGAGACCCAGTACTTC. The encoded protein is CSASRGAQGETQYF.

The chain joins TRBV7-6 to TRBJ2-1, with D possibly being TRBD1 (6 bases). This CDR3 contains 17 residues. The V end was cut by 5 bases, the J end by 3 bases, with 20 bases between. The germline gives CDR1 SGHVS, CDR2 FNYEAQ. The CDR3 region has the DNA TGTGCCAGCAGCATATCGGTACTGAGGGGGTACTACAATGAGCAGTTCTTC. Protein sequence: CASSISVLRGYYNEQFF.

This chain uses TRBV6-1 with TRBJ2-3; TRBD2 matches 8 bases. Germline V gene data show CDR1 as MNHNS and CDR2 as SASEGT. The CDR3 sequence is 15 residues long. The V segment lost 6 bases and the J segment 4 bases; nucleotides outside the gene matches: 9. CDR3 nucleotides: TGTGCCAGCAGCCCGTCGCCTAGCGGGTCAGATACGCAGTATTTT. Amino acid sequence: CASSPSPSGSDTQYF.

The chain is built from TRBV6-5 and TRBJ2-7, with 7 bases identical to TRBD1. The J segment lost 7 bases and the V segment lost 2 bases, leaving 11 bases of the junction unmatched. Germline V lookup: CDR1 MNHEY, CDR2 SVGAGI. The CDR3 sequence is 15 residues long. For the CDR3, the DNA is TGTGCCAGCAGTTACAACACAGGGACAGCAAGGGAGCAGTACTTC. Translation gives CASSYNTGTAREQYF.

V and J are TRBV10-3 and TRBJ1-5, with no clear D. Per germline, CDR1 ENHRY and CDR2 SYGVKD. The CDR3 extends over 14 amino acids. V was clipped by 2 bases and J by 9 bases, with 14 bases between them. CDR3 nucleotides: TGTGCCATCAGTGAGGGTGGGCAAAGGCGGCCCCAGCATTTT. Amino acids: CAISEGGQRRPQHF.

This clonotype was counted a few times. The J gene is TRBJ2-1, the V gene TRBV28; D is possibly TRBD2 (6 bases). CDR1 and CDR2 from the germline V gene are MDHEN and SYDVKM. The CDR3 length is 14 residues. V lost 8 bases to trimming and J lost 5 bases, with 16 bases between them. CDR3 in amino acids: CASEGVAVDNEQFF. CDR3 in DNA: TGTGCCAGCGAGGGAGTAGCGGTTGACAATGAGCAGTTCTTC. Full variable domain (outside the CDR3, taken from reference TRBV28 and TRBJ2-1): DVKVTQSSRYLVKRTGEKVFLECVQDMDHENMFWYRQDPGLGLRLIYFSYDVKMKEKGDIPEGYSVSREKKERFSLILESASTNQTSMYLCASEGVAVDNEQFFGPGTRLTVL.

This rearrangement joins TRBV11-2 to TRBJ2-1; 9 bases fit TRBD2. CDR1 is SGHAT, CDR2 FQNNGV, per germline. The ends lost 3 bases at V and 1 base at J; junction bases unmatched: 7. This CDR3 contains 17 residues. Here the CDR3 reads CASSLGAGGRSYNEQFF. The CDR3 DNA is TGTGCCAGCAGCTTGGGGGCGGGGGGGCGGTCCTACAATGAGCAGTTCTTC.

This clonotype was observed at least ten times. The CDR3 spells CASSLFSGVEETQYF. The CDR3 nucleotides read TGCGCCAGCAGCTTGTTCTCGGGAGTTGAAGAGACCCAGTACTTC. The rearrangement links TRBV5-1 to TRBJ2-5, with D tentatively TRBD2 (6 bases). Trimming took 1 base from V and 3 from J, leaving 13 bases between them. The CDR3 runs 15 residues. From germline, CDR1 is SGHRS and CDR2 YFSETQ. The variable domain in full, with the rest retrieved from reference TRBV5-1 and TRBJ2-5, is KAGVTQTPRYLIKTRGQQVTLSCSPISGHRSVSWYQQTPGQGLQFLFEYFSETQRNKGNFPGRFSGRQFSNSRSEMNVSTLELGDSALYLCASSLFSGVEETQYFGPGTRLLVL.

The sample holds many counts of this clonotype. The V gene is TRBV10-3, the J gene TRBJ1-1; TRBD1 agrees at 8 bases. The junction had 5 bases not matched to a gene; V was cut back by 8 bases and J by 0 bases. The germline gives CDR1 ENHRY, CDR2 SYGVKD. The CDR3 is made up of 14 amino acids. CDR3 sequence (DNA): TGTGCCATCCACCCACAGGGGGTGAACACTGAAGCTTTCTTT. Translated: CAIHPQGVNTEAFF.

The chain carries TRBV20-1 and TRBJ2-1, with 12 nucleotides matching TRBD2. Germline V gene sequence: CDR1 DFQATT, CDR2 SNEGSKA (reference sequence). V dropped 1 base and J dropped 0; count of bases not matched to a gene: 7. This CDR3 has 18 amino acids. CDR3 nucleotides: TGCAGTGCTAGAGCCCTAGCGGGGGGGCCTAGCTCCTACAATGAGCAGTTCTTC. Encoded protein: CSARALAGGPSSYNEQFF.

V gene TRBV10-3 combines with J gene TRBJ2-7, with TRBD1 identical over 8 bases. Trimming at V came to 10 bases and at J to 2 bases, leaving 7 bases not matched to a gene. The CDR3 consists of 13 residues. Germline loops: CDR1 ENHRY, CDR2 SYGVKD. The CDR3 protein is CATGTGGTYEQYF. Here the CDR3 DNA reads TGTGCCACCGGGACAGGAGGGACCTACGAGCAGTACTTC.

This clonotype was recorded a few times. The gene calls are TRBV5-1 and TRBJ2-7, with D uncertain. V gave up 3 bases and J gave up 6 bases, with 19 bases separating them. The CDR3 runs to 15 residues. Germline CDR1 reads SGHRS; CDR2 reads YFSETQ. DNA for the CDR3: TGCGCCAGCAGCTCACGTGAGGTGGGCTTAAGCGAGCAGTACTTC. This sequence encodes CASSSREVGLSEQYF.

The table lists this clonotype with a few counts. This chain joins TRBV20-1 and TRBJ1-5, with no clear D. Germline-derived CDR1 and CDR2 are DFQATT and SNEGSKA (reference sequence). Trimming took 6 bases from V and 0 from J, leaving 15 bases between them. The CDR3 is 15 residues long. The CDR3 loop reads CSATRQAYSNQPQHF. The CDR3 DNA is TGCAGTGCCACCCGGCAGGCTTATAGCAATCAGCCCCAGCATTTT.

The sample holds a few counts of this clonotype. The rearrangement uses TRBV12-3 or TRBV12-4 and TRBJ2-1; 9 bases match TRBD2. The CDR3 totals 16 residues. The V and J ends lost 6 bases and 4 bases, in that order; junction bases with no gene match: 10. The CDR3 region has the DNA TGTGCCAGCAGCCGGAGAGGACTAGCGAGATACAATGAGCAGTTCTTC. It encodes CASSRRGLARYNEQFF.

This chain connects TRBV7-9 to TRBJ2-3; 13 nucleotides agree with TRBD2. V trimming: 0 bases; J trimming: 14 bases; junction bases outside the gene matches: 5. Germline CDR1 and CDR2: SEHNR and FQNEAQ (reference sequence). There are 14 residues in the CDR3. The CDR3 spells CASSLALAGGSRYF. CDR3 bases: TGTGCCAGCAGCTTAGCACTAGCGGGAGGGTCAAGGTATTTT.

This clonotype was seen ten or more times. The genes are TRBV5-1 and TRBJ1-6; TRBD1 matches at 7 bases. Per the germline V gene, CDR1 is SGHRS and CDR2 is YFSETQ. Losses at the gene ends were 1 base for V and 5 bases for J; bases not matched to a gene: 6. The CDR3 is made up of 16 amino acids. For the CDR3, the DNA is TGCGCCAGCAGCTTGTCAGGGGGTCGGAATAATTCACCCCTCCACTTT. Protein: CASSLSGGRNNSPLHF.

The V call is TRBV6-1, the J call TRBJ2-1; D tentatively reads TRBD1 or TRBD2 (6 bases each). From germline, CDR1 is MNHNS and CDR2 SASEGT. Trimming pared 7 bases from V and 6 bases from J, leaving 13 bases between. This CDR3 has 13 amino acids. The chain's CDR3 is CASIAWGANEQFF. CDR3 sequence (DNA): TGTGCCAGCATCGCGTGGGGGGCCAATGAGCAGTTCTTC.

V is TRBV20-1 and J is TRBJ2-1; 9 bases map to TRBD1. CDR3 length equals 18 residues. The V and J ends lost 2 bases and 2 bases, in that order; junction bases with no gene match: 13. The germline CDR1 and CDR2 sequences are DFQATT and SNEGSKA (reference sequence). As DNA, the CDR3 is TGCAGTGCTAGACTGGGACAGGGAGGCGAGGGCACCTACAATGAGCAGTTCTTC. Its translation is CSARLGQGGEGTYNEQFF.

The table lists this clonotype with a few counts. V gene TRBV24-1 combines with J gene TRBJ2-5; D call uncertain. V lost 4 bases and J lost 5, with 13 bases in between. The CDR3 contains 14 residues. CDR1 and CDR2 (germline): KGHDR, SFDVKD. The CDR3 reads CATSDPDGYETQYF. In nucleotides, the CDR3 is TGTGCCACCAGTGACCCAGACGGGTACGAGACCCAGTACTTC.

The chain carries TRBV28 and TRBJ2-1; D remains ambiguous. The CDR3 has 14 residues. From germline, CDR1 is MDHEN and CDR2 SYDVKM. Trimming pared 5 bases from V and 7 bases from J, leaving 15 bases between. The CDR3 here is CASSPSLDLNEQFF. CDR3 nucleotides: TGTGCCAGCAGTCCCTCCCTCGACCTTAATGAGCAGTTCTTC.

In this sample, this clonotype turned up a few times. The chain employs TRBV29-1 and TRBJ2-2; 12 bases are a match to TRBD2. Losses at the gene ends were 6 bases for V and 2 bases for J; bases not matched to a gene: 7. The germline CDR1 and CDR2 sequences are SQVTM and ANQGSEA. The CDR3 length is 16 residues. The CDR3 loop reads CSVPELAGGNTGELFF. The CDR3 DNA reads TGCAGCGTGCCCGAACTAGCGGGAGGTAACACCGGGGAGCTGTTTTTT.

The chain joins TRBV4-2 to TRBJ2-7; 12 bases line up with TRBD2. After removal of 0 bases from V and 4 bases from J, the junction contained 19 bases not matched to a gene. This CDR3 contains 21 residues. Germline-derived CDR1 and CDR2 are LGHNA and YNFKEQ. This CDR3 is CASSQDILAGGRRIRQYEQYF. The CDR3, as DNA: TGTGCCAGCAGCCAAGACATCCTAGCGGGAGGGCGTCGTATCCGCCAATACGAGCAGTACTTC.

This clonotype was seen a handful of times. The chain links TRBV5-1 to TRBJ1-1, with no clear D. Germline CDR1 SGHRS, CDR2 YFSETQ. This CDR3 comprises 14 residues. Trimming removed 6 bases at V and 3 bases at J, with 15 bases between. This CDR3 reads CASKTMTGDTEAFF. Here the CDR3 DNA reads TGCGCCAGCAAGACAATGACTGGGGACACTGAAGCTTTCTTT.

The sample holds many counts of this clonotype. Here the CDR3 DNA reads TGCAGTGCTGCCGGGACGACCTACGAGCAGTACTTC. The encoded protein is CSAAGTTYEQYF. V usage is TRBV20-1 and J usage is TRBJ2-7; D tentatively fits TRBD1 or TRBD2 (5 bases each). V lost 5 bases and J lost 2, with 10 bases in between. The CDR3 is 12 amino acids. Germline CDR1 DFQATT, CDR2 SNEGSKA (reference sequence).

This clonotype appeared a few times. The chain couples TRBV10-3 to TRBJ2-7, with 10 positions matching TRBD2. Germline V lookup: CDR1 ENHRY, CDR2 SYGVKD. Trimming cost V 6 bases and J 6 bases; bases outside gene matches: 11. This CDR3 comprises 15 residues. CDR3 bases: TGTGCCATCAGACCCCTAGCGGGAGACGCGGGCGAGCAGTACTTC. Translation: CAIRPLAGDAGEQYF.

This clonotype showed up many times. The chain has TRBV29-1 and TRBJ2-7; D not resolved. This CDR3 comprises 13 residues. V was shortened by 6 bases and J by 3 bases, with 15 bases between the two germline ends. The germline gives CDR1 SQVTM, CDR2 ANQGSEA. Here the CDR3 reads CSVSPGGNYEQYF. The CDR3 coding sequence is TGCAGCGTGAGCCCGGGCGGTAACTACGAGCAGTACTTC.

CDR3 DNA sequence: TGTGCCATCAGTGAGTCTAGCGGGATTGGGTACGAGCAGTACTTC. It is translated as CAISESSGIGYEQYF. V and J are TRBV10-3 and TRBJ2-7; 8 bases map to TRBD2. CDR1 is ENHRY, CDR2 SYGVKD, per germline. This CDR3 has 15 residues. V gave up 0 bases and J gave up 4 bases; unmatched junction bases: 5.

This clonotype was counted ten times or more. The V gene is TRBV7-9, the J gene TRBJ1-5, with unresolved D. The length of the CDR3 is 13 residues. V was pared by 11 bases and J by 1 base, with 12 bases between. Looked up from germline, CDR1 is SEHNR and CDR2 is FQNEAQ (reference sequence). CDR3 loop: CASSTQSNQPQHF. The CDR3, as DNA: TGTGCCTCTTCCACACAGAGCAATCAGCCCCAGCATTTT.